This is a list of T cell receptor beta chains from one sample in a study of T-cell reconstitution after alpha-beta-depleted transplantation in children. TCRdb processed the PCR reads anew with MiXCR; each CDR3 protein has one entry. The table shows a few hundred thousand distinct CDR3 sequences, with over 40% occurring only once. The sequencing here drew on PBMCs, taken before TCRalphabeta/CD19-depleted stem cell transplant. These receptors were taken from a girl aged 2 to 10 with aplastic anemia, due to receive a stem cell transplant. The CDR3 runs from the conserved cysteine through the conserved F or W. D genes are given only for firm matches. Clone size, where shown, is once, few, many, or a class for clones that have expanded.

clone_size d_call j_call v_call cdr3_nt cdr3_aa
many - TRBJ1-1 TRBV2 TGTGCCAGCAGGGACCCGACAGACCTTATGAACACTGAAGCTTTCTTT CASRDPTDLMNTEAFF
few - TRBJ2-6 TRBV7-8 TGTGCCAGCAGCTTAGGGTACGGGGCCAACGTCCTGACTTTC CASSLGYGANVLTF
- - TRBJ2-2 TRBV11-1 TGTGCCAGCAGCTTACGCAGGGGGGGCACCGGGGAGCTGTTTTTT CASSLRRGGTGELFF
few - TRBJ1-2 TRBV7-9 TGTGCCAGCAGCCCACCCGGCGTGCAAAACTATGGCTACACCTTC CASSPPGVQNYGYTF
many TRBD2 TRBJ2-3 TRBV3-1 TGTGCCAGCAGCCCAGCGGGAGGGGCCACAGATACGCAGTATTTT CASSPAGGATDTQYF
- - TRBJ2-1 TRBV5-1 TGCGCCAGCAGCTCCCTGGGGGGCACCTACAATGAGCAGTTCTTC CASSSLGGTYNEQFF
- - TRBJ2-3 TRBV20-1 TGCAGTGCTAGAGATTCTGCGGGAACAGATACGCAGTATTTT CSARDSAGTDTQYF
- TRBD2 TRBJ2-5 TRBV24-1 TGTGGGACCAGTTACCTGAGGCTAGCGGGAGACGAGACCCAGTACTTC CGTSYLRLAGDETQYF
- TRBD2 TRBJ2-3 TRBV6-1 TGTGCCAGCAGTCGATTGGGACTAGCGGAGGAGGATACGCAGTATTTT CASSRLGLAEEDTQYF
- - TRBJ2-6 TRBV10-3 TGTGCCATCAGCGTCAGTCCCTCTGGGGCCAACGTCCTGACTTTC CAISVSPSGANVLTF
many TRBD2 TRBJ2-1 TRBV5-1 TGCGCCAGCAGCTCGTTACCGGGACTACCCACCTACAATGAGCAGTTCTTC CASSSLPGLPTYNEQFF
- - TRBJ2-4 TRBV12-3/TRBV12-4 TGTGCCAGCAGTTTATACCGAAACATTCAGTACTTC CASSLYRNIQYF
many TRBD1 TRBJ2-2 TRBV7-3 TGTGCCAGCAGCTTAGGCCCCCGGACAGGCCGCACCGGGGAGCTGTTTTTT CASSLGPRTGRTGELFF
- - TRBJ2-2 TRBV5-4 TGTGCCAGCAGTCATCCTGCAAGGACGGGGAACACCGGGGAGCTGTTTTTT CASSHPARTGNTGELFF
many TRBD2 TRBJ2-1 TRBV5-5 TGTGCCAGCAGCTTGGTCTCGAGGCTAGCGGGAAGAGATGAGCAGTTCTTC CASSLVSRLAGRDEQFF
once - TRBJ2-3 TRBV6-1 TGTGCCAGCAGTCGACAGGGAGGGAAAGATACGCAGTATTTT CASSRQGGKDTQYF
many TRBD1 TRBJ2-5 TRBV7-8 TGTGCCAGCAACCCGACAGGGCCCTACCTTCAAGAGACCCAGTACTTC CASNPTGPYLQETQYF
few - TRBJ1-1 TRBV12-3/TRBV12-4 TGTGCCAGCAGTGGCGGACTTTATTCGAACACTGAAGCTTTCTTT CASSGGLYSNTEAFF
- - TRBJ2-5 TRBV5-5 TGTGCCAGCAGCTTGGCCGAGGCCAGGGCCCAAGAGACCCAGTACTTC CASSLAEARAQETQYF
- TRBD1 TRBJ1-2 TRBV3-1 TGTGCCAGCAGCCAAGGACAGGGGGCGGACGGCTACACCTTC CASSQGQGADGYTF
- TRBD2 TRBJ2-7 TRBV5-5 TGTGCCAGCAGCCGGGACTTCGGGGGGTACTACGAGCAGTACTTC CASSRDFGGYYEQYF
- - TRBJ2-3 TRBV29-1 TGCAGCGTCTTGATAGCGGATCGGAACACAGATACGCAGTATTTT CSVLIADRNTDTQYF
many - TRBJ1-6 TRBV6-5 TGTGCCAGCAGTTATAGGCAGGGGAATTCACCCCTCCACTTT CASSYRQGNSPLHF
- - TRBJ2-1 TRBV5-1 TGCGCCAGCAGCTCGAACCTGATAGCGGACAGCTCCTACAATGAGCAGTTCTTC CASSSNLIADSSYNEQFF
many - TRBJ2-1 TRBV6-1 TGTGCCATTTCTGCCTACAATGAGCAGTTCTTC CAISAYNEQFF
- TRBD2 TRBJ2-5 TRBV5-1 TGCGCCAGCAGTCGAGCGGGAGAAGAAGAGACCCAGTACTTC CASSRAGEEETQYF
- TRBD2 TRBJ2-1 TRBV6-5 TGTGCCAGCAGTTACTTTATAGCGGGAGTAAAAAATGAGCAGTTCTTC CASSYFIAGVKNEQFF
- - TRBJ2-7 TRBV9 TGTGCCAGCAGCGCCTTCCCGGGCGGGACCTACGAGCAGTACTTC CASSAFPGGTYEQYF
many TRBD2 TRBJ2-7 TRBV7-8 TGTGCCAGCAGCTCGAACGCCGGGACTAGTAACGAGCAGTACTTC CASSSNAGTSNEQYF
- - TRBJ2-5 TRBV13 TGTGCCAGCAGCCTCCGTCCGGGACAAGAGACCCAGTACTTC CASSLRPGQETQYF
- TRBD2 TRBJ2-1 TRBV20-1 TGCAGTGCGTTGACTAGCGGGGGGGCAAGCAATGAGCAGTTCTTC CSALTSGGASNEQFF
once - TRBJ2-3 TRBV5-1 TGCGCCAGCAGCTTGGGGGTGGTTCCAAACACAGATACGCAGTATTTT CASSLGVVPNTDTQYF
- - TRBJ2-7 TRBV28 TGTGCCAGCAGTTTAAGGGTGCGGGGGCGCTACGAGCAGTACTTC CASSLRVRGRYEQYF
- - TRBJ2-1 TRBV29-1 TGCAGCGTTCCGGGTCAGTCTTCATACAATGAGCAGTTCTTC CSVPGQSSYNEQFF
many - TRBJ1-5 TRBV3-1 TGTGCCAGCAGCCAAGGTGAGGGAGGTTCAAAGCATTTT CASSQGEGGSKHF
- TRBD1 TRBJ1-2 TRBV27 TGTGCCAGCAGTTTAGCGCGGACAGGGGCCCGGGGCTACACCTTC CASSLARTGARGYTF
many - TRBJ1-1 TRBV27 TGTGCCAGCACCAGTTTGGGGCGAACAGGGTGGAACACTGAAGCTTTCTTT CASTSLGRTGWNTEAFF
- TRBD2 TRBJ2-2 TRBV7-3 TGTGCCAGCAGCGCGGGGACTAGCGGTACCGGGGAGCTGTTTTTT CASSAGTSGTGELFF
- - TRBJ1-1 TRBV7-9 TGTGCCAGCAGCTTACTCAGGGACCCCACTGAAGCTTTCTTT CASSLLRDPTEAFF
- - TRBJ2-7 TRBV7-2 TGTGCCAGCAGCTTTTCCAGGGGTTCCTACGAGCAGTACTTC CASSFSRGSYEQYF
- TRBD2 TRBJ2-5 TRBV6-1 TGTGCCAGCCGAAGTTGGAGCGGGAGCCGAGAGACCCAGTACTTC CASRSWSGSRETQYF